The clone carrying this T cell receptor beta chain showed up just once. Time point specified: new active TB diagnosis, blood taken before or within 7 days of starting treatment. This entry belongs to a study of T cells in tuberculosis. Study-wide background: IGRA-negative adolescents, IGRA-positive adolescents with latent tuberculosis and adults with active tuberculosis formed this South African cohort.

Measured with immunoSEQ multiplex PCR; TCRdb has only the in-frame clones, and not every one. Among some 30,000 clones, about 85% were seen once, and the ten largest hold 5.4%. Germline CDR1 is KGHSH and CDR2 is LQKENI. CDR3 length: 16 amino acids. Unmatched junction bases numbered 5, after V lost 1 base and J lost 3 bases. The chain has TRBV18 and TRBJ2-3; 9 bases agree with TRBD2. This specimen consisted of PBMCs, obtained at tuberculosis diagnosis. The TCR sequence derives from an adult with tuberculosis. CDR3 nucleotides: TGTGCCAGCTCACCACGGCTAGCGGGAAGAACAGATACGCAGTATTTT. Encoded protein: CASSPRLAGRTDTQYF.